The subject of this entry is one T cell receptor beta chain. There are 17 residues in the CDR3. V was clipped by 5 bases and J by 8 bases; unmatched bases: 14. Per germline, CDR1 KGHSH and CDR2 LQKENI. The sample comes from a study of blood T cell repertoires in COVID-19. Turning to the study itself: Sample material is recorded as cDNA or gDNA derived from T cells, B-cell-depleted T cells, or PBMCs.

Clones were sequenced by immunoSEQ multiplex PCR, and TCRdb holds only the in-frame ones, with some missing. The top ten hold approximately 40% of the sample, which has some 150,000 clones, about 89% seen once. This clonotype was sampled from a man aged 50 or older who had recovered from COVID-19. The sample consisted of peripheral blood. This chain links TRBV18 with TRBJ1-4, with TRBD1 matching 10 bases. CDR3 nucleotides: TGTGCCAGCTCAGCCCAGCTTCAAGGGACAGGGGACGAAAAACTGTTTTTT. Its translation is CASSAQLQGTGDEKLFF.